Sequencing of this T cell receptor beta chain was carried out in a study of multiple sclerosis patients with progressive multifocal leukoencephalopathy. This CDR3 comprises 14 residues. V lost 7 bases, J lost 4 bases, and 10 bases stayed unmatched. Germline V gene sequence: CDR1 SGHRS, CDR2 YFSETQ. Stated time point: before natalizumab initiation. The method was immunoSEQ multiplex PCR; TCRdb's version includes in-frame clones alone and lacks a portion of them. The sample carries roughly 31,000 clones, 75% to 90% recorded once. The sample comprised PBMCs. The origin of this receptor is a human donor with multiple sclerosis. The gene calls are TRBV5-1 and TRBJ1-1, with 7 bases matching TRBD1. CDR3 region: CASWPPTGATEAFF. CDR3 coding DNA: TGCGCCAGCTGGCCCCCCACAGGGGCCACTGAAGCTTTCTTT. The variable domain in full, completed from reference TRBV5-1 and TRBJ1-1, reads KAGVTQTPRYLIKTRGQQVTLSCSPISGHRSVSWYQQTPGQGLQFLFEYFSETQRNKGNFPGRFSGRQFSNSRSEMNVSTLELGDSALYLCASWPPTGATEAFFGQGTRLTVV.